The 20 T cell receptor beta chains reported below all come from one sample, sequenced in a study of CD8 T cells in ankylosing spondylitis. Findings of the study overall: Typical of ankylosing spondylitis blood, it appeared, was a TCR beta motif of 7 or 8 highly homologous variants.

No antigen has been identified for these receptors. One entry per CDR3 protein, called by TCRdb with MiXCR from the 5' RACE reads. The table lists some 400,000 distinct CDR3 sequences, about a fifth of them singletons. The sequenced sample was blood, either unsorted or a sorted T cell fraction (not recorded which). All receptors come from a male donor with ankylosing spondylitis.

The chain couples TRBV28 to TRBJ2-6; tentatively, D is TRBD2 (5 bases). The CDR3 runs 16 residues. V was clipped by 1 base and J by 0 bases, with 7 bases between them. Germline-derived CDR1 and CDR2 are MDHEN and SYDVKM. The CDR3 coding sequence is TGTGCCAGCAGTTTATTAGGGAGCTCTGGGGCCAACGTCCTGACTTTC. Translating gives CASSLLGSSGANVLTF.

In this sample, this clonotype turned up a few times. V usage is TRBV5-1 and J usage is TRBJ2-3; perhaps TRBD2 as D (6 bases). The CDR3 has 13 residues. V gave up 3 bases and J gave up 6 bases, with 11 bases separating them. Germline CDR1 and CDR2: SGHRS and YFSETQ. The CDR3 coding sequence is TGCGCCAGCAGCTGGGGGGATCGGGATACGCAGTATTTT. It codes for CASSWGDRDTQYF.

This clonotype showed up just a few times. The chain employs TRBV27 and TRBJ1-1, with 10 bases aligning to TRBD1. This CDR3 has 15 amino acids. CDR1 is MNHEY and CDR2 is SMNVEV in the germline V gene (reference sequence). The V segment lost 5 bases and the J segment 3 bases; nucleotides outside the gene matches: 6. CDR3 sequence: CASSRWTGGDTEAFF. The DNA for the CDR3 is TGTGCCAGCAGTCGATGGACAGGGGGAGACACTGAAGCTTTCTTT.

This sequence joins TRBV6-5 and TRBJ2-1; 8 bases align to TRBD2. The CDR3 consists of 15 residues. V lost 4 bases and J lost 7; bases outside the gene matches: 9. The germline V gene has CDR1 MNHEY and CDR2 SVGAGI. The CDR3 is CASSFHSGIENEQFF. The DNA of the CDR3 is TGTGCCAGCAGTTTCCATAGCGGGATAGAAAATGAGCAGTTCTTC.

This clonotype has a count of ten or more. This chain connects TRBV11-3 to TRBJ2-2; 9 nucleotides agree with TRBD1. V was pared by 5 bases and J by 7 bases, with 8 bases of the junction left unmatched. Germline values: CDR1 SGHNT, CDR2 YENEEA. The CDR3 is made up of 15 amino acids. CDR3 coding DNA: TGTGCCAGCAGCCCCCGGTCGGACAGGGGCGGGGAGCTGTTTTTT. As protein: CASSPRSDRGGELFF.

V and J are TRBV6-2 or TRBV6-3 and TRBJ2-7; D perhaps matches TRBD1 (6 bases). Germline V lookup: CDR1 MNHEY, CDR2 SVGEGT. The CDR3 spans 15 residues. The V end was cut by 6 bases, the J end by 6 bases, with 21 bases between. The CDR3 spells CASSQGWDILGEQYF. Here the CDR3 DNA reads TGTGCCAGCAGCCAAGGCTGGGACATCTTGGGCGAGCAGTACTTC.

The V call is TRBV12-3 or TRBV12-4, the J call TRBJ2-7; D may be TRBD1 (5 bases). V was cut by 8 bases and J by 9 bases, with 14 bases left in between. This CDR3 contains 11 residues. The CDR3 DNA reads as TGTGCCAGCTCGATACTGGGGCGGCAGTACTTC. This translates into CASSILGRQYF.

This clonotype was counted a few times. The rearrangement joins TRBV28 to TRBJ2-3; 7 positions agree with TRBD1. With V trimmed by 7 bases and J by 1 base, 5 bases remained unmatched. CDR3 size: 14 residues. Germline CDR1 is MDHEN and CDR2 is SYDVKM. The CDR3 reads CASTLDRGTDTQYF. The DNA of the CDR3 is TGTGCCAGCACCCTCGACAGGGGCACAGATACGCAGTATTTT.

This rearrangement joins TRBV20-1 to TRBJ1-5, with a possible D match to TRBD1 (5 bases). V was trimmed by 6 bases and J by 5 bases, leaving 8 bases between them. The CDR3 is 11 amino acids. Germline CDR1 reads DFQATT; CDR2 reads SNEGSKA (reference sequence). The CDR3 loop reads CSAGDDQPQHF. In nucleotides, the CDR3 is TGCAGTGCCGGGGACGATCAGCCCCAGCATTTT.

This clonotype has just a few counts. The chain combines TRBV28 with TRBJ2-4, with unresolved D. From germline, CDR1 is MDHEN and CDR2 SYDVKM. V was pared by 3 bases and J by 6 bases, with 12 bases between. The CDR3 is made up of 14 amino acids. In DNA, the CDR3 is TGTGCCAGCAGTTTTTCCACCCCCGTAAACATTCAGTACTTC. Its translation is CASSFSTPVNIQYF.

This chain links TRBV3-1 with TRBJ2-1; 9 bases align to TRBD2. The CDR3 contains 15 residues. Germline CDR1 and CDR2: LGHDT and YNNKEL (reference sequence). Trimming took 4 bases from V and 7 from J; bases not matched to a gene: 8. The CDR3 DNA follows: TGTGCCAGCAGCCCTTTGCGGGAGGGGGGTAATGAGCAGTTCTTC. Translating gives CASSPLREGGNEQFF.

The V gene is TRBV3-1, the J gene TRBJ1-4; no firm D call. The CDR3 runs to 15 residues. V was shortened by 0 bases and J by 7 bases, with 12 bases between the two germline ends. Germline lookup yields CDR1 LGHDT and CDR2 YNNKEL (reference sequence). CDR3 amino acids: CASSQDWAGAEKLFF. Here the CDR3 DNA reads TGTGCCAGCAGCCAAGATTGGGCGGGTGCTGAAAAACTGTTTTTT.

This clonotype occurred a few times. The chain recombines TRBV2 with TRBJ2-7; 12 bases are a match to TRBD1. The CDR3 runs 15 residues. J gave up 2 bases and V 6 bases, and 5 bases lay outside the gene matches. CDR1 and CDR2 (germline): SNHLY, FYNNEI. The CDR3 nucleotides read TGTGCCAGCAGCAGGGACAGGGGGCACACCTACGAGCAGTACTTC. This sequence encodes CASSRDRGHTYEQYF.

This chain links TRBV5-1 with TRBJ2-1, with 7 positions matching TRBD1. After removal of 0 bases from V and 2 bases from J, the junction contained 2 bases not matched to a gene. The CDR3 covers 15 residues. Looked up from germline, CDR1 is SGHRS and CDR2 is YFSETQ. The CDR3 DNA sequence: TGCGCCAGCAGCTTGGAGGGGGCGGCCTACAATGAGCAGTTCTTC. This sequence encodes CASSLEGAAYNEQFF.

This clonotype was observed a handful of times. CDR3 sequence: CASSPTGTSYYEQYF. The CDR3 DNA is TGTGCCAGCAGCCCAACCGGGACTAGCTACTACGAGCAGTACTTC. This sequence joins TRBV7-3 and TRBJ2-7; the match to TRBD2 covers 9 bases. CDR3 length: 15 amino acids. Germline trimming cut 5 bases from V and 3 bases from J; bases unmatched to any gene: 8. Germline V gene data show CDR1 as SGHTA and CDR2 as FQGTGA. Based on the CDR3 plus reference TRBV7-3 and TRBJ2-7, the full variable domain is GAGVSQTPSNKVTEKGKYVELRCDPISGHTALYWYRQSLGQGPEFLIYFQGTGAADDSGLPNDRFFAVRPEGSVSTLKIQRTERGDSAVYLCASSPTGTSYYEQYFGPGTRLTVT.

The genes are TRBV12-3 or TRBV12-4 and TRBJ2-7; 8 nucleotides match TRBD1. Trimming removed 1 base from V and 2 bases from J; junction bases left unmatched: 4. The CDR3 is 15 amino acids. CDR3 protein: CASSLGWTGPYEQYF. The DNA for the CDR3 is TGTGCCAGCAGTTTAGGGTGGACAGGGCCCTACGAGCAGTACTTC.

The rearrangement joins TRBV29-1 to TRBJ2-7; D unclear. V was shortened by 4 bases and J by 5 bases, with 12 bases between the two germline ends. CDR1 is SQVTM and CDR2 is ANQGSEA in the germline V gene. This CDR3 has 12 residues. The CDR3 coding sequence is TGCAGCGTTGGCGGTGTGATCCACGAGCAGTACTTC. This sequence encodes CSVGGVIHEQYF.

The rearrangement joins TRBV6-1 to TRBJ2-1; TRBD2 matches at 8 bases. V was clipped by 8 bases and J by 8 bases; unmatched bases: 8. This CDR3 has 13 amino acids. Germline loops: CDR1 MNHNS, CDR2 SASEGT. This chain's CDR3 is CASQRAGVYEQFF. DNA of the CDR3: TGTGCCAGCCAACGAGCGGGGGTTTATGAGCAGTTCTTC.

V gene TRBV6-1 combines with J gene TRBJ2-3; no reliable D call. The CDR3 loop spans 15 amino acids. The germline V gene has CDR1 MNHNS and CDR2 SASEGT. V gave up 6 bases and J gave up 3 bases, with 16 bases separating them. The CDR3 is CASRPLGPRTDTQYF. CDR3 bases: TGTGCCAGCAGACCCCTAGGGCCCAGGACAGATACGCAGTATTTT.

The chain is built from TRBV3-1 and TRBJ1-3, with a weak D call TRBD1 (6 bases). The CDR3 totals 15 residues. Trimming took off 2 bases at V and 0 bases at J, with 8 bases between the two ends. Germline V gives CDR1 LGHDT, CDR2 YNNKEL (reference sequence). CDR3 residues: CASSQSQGSGNTIYF. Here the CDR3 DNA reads TGTGCCAGCAGCCAATCACAGGGCTCTGGAAACACCATATATTTT.